The rows below give T cell receptor beta chains drawn from one sample of a study of post-analysis software for immune sequencing data. TCRdb passed the PCR reads through MiXCR, listing each CDR3 protein once. The table shows approximately 350,000 distinct CDR3 sequences, with 30% to 45% occurring only once. Material for sequencing was blood. The receptors originated from a girl between 5 and 17 years old with multiple sclerosis. Each CDR3 is given with its conserved first and last residue. D genes are given only for firm matches.

v_gene	j_gene	d_gene	CDR3aa
TRBV12-3/TRBV12-4	TRBJ1-2	.	CASSFGRKGILYGYTF
TRBV12-3/TRBV12-4	TRBJ2-5	.	CASSFPSQETQYF
TRBV2	TRBJ2-7	.	CASSADRLSYEQYF
TRBV4-2	TRBJ1-4	.	CASSQDLGGEEKLFF
TRBV6-6	TRBJ2-6	.	CASSLWPSGANVLTF
TRBV5-1	TRBJ2-2	.	CASSFQPPGPNTGELFF
TRBV12-3/TRBV12-4	TRBJ2-5	.	CASSLWGQETQYF
TRBV20-1	TRBJ2-3	TRBD2	CSAAPSGGTDTQYF
TRBV4-1	TRBJ1-5	.	CASSTDNPYSNQPQHF
TRBV15	TRBJ2-1	TRBD2	CATSRVAGGFGDEQFF
TRBV7-8	TRBJ2-2	.	CASSLAYRQANTGELFF
TRBV5-1	TRBJ2-3	.	CASTQGARFTLADTQYF
TRBV5-1	TRBJ1-2	TRBD1	CASSLGQGENYGYIF
TRBV5-1	TRBJ2-7	.	CASSFRDGTPYEQYF
TRBV7-8	.	.	CASSLVRGMETQYF
TRBV13	TRBJ1-1	.	CASSLGLRDPRGTEAFF
TRBV4-3	TRBJ2-7	TRBD2	CASSQDPSGGPYEQYF
TRBV12-3/TRBV12-4	TRBJ2-5	TRBD1	CASRSTGSETQYF
TRBV5-1	TRBJ2-2	.	CARLVPSGGETGELFF
TRBV7-9	TRBJ2-7	.	CASSLAGTASYEQYF
TRBV7-2	TRBJ2-5	.	CASTFRPWGQETQYF
TRBV7-8	TRBJ2-1	TRBD1	CASSLAAGGRNEQFF
TRBV14	TRBJ1-6	.	CASSQDPLGSPLHF
TRBV12-3/TRBV12-4	TRBJ2-7	.	CAGSPGGPYEQYF
TRBV7-9	TRBJ2-3	.	CASSLDGLPSTDTQYF
TRBV2	TRBJ1-2	.	CASKVAARSNYGYTF
TRBV29-1	TRBJ2-5	.	CSGSLRETQYF
TRBV19	TRBJ2-3	.	CASRAGVGSTDTQYF
TRBV5-1	TRBJ2-7	TRBD1	CASQEGQASYEQYF
TRBV12-3/TRBV12-4	TRBJ1-2	TRBD1	CASSWDRVGDGYTF
TRBV20-1	TRBJ2-1	.	CSASRTDDGNEQFF
TRBV10-3	TRBJ2-7	TRBD1	CAISEAGTGSSYEQYF
TRBV10-2	TRBJ2-5	TRBD1	CASSEGQAFGETQYF
TRBV27	TRBJ1-6	TRBD1	CASRQGGNSPLHF
TRBV7-2	TRBJ2-7	.	CASSLRVMKLKTLYEQYF
TRBV5-8	TRBJ2-1	.	CASSPGTGGSSYNEQFF
TRBV10-3	TRBJ2-1	TRBD1	CAISESTGQNEQFF
TRBV5-1	TRBJ2-7	TRBD2	CASSRTSGGSEQYF
TRBV5-5	TRBJ2-3	TRBD2	CASRTRRGSTDTQYF
TRBV20-1	TRBJ2-4	.	CSARAGGLAKNIQYF
TRBV25-1	TRBJ1-5	.	CASSEGGMQPQHF
TRBV2	TRBJ2-1	.	CASRDRAAQGNNEQFF
TRBV18	TRBJ2-7	.	CASGGFQGSSYEQYF
TRBV5-1	TRBJ2-1	.	CASSLEDGRGPGEQFF
TRBV6-5	TRBJ1-1	.	CASSDLHDTEAFF
TRBV29-1	TRBJ1-2	.	CSVAPDRDPYRYGYTF
TRBV4-3	TRBJ1-6	.	CASSQARNNSPLHF
TRBV5-1	TRBJ1-1	.	CASSLDPGLNTEAFF
TRBV27	TRBJ1-6	.	CASSSPSRERSPLHF
TRBV4-1	TRBJ2-7	TRBD2	CASSGNGGGALEQYF
TRBV6-5	TRBJ2-1	TRBD2	CASSTSLAGGNNKQFF
TRBV5-1	TRBJ2-5	.	CASSFGDQVKTQYF
TRBV2	TRBJ2-7	TRBD1	CASSRTGEDYEQYF
TRBV12-3/TRBV12-4	TRBJ1-2	TRBD1	CASSTPGTGIFHYGYTF
TRBV27	TRBJ1-2	.	CASSTGPGPLYGYTF
TRBV2	TRBJ1-2	.	CANGDADYGYTF
TRBV12-3/TRBV12-4	TRBJ1-2	.	CASSLPVGGYTF